This T cell receptor beta chain appears in the sequencing data of a study of T cells in Graves' hyperthyroidism and ophthalmopathy. Turning to the study itself: Peripheral blood specimens were obtained at initial diagnosis, prior to any treatment.

The germline gives CDR1 LNHDA, CDR2 SQIVND (reference sequence). This CDR3 is 13 amino acids long. Trimming took off 5 bases at V and 2 bases at J, with 10 bases between the two ends. Orbital computed tomography, thyroid ultrasound, serum thyroxine and TRAb, and clinical symptoms together informed the diagnoses. This clonotype was seen more than once but under ten times. Amplification of TCR beta CDR3 regions used RNA as the template. A first-round RT-PCR of the TCR CDR3 used the HTBI primer set. TCRdb processed the multiplex PCR reads anew with MiXCR; each CDR3 protein has one entry. The sample has 650,000 to 850,000 distinct CDR3 sequences, approximately 19% seen once.

This clonotype was obtained from a woman in her fifties or sixties with Graves' hyperthyroidism that later progressed to Graves' ophthalmopathy. Source material: blood. This chain links TRBV19 with TRBJ2-7, with D uncertain. CDR3 amino acids: CASSAGMTYEQYF. CDR3 sequence (DNA): TGTGCCAGTAGTGCAGGAATGACCTACGAGCAGTACTTC.